The 30 T cell receptor beta chains below were found in one sample sequenced in a study of response to subunit inactivated influenza vaccine. A single record per CDR3 protein comes from TCRdb applying MiXCR to the RT-PCR reads. Among hundreds of thousands of distinct CDR3 sequences, less than 8% were seen once, and the ten largest hold 13%. The sample here was PBMCs from blood, taken less than 30 months after vaccination. These receptors all come from a man in his fifties or sixties who received an inactivated influenza vaccine.

The chain uses TRBV3-1 and TRBJ1-3; D is undetermined. CDR1 and CDR2 from the germline V gene are LGHDT and YNNKEL (reference sequence). CDR3 length equals 12 residues. With 7 bases removed from V and 0 bases from J, the gap between germline ends came to 4 bases. CDR3 residues: CASTRSGNTIYF. The DNA of the CDR3 is TGTGCCAGCACACGCTCTGGAAACACCATATATTTT.

This chain joins TRBV30 and TRBJ1-1; perhaps TRBD1 as D (5 bases). The V end was cut by 8 bases, the J end by 0 bases, with 16 bases between. Germline V gives CDR1 GTSNPN, CDR2 SVGIG (reference sequence). The CDR3 is made up of 14 amino acids. The CDR3 DNA reads TGTGCCCATTTTGCATGGACAATGAACACTGAAGCTTTCTTT. Protein sequence: CAHFAWTMNTEAFF.

The V gene is TRBV20-1, the J gene TRBJ2-1, with 7 bases identical to TRBD1. CDR1 and CDR2 from the germline V gene are DFQATT and SNEGSKA (reference sequence). The V and J ends lost 5 bases and 5 bases, in that order; junction bases with no gene match: 9. CDR3 length: 14 residues. This chain's CDR3 is CSAQTGRGNNEQFF. The CDR3 DNA is TGCAGTGCTCAGACAGGGAGAGGGAACAATGAGCAGTTCTTC.

This clonotype was detected a few times. J is TRBJ2-2 and V is TRBV5-1; possibly TRBD1 for D (6 bases). Germline-derived CDR1 and CDR2 are SGHRS and YFSETQ. V was shortened by 0 bases and J by 6 bases, with 15 bases between the two germline ends. CDR3 length: 16 amino acids. CDR3 sequence (DNA): TGCGCCAGCAGCTTGGCCATGGGCCCAGGGGCCGGGGAGCTGTTTTTT. The encoded protein is CASSLAMGPGAGELFF.

In this sample, this clonotype turned up a few times. The J gene is TRBJ2-1, the V gene TRBV5-4, with 7 bases identical to TRBD1. The CDR3 totals 16 residues. Per the germline V gene, CDR1 is SGHNT and CDR2 is YYREEE (reference sequence). Germline trimming cut 3 bases from V and 1 base from J; bases unmatched to any gene: 7. The CDR3 reads CASSSPQGPSYNEQFF. Here the CDR3 DNA reads TGTGCCAGCAGCTCGCCACAGGGGCCGTCCTACAATGAGCAGTTCTTC.

V and J are TRBV12-3 or TRBV12-4 and TRBJ2-5, with TRBD2 matching over 11 bases. The CDR3 totals 15 residues. V trimming: 5 bases; J trimming: 5 bases; junction bases outside the gene matches: 7. The CDR3 here is CASSPTSGGGETQYF. The CDR3 DNA is TGTGCCAGCAGTCCCACTAGCGGGGGAGGGGAGACCCAGTACTTC.

The chain carries TRBV11-3 and TRBJ2-5; D is unresolved. The germline V gene encodes CDR1 SGHNT and CDR2 YENEEA. The CDR3 is made up of 13 amino acids. V was shortened by 1 base and J by 8 bases, with 11 bases between the two germline ends. Here the CDR3 reads CASSLGLQQTQYF. CDR3 sequence (DNA): TGTGCCAGCAGCTTAGGTTTGCAGCAAACCCAGTACTTC.

The chain joins TRBV9 to TRBJ2-7; 9 positions agree with TRBD2. With V trimmed by 4 bases and J by 7 bases, 12 bases remained unmatched. Per germline, CDR1 SGDLS and CDR2 YYNGEE. The CDR3 extends over 15 amino acids. The CDR3 bases are TGTGCCAGCAGCTTTAGCGGGGGAGTATTTGTGGAGCAGTACTTC. As protein: CASSFSGGVFVEQYF.

This clonotype was counted between two and nine times. The chain combines TRBV20-1 with TRBJ1-1; D remains unclear. The CDR3 spans 13 residues. V gave up 1 base and J gave up 1 base, with 7 bases separating them. CDR1 and CDR2 from the germline V gene are DFQATT and SNEGSKA (reference sequence). This chain's CDR3 is CSARGAANTEAFF. CDR3 coding DNA: TGCAGTGCTAGAGGGGCAGCGAACACTGAAGCTTTCTTT.

This clonotype turned up a few times. The rearrangement joins TRBV20-1 to TRBJ2-4; TRBD1 might be the D (6 bases). The V gene's germline CDR1 is DFQATT and CDR2 SNEGSKA (reference sequence). CDR3 length: 13 residues. V was clipped by 5 bases and J by 3 bases, with 11 bases between them. The CDR3 region has the DNA TGCAGTGCTTTAGACAGGAACAAAAACATTCAGTACTTC. Its translation: CSALDRNKNIQYF.

This clonotype was observed a handful of times. The rearrangement joins TRBV5-1 to TRBJ1-2; 9 positions match TRBD1. The CDR3 length is 15 residues. Germline V gene data show CDR1 as SGHRS and CDR2 as YFSETQ. The ends lost 4 bases at V and 4 bases at J; junction bases unmatched: 8. This CDR3 reads CASSTTGTGFYGYTF. In DNA form, the CDR3 reads TGCGCCAGCAGCACCACAGGGACAGGGTTCTATGGCTACACCTTC.

This clonotype was detected many times. This sequence joins TRBV10-2 and TRBJ2-1; D gene ambiguous. Trimming shortened V by 5 bases and J by 6 bases, and 14 bases separated the two germline ends. The CDR3 contains 14 residues. Germline CDR1 is WSHSY and CDR2 is SAAADI. CDR3 residues: CASSSVEAGNEQFF. The DNA of the CDR3 is TGCGCCAGCAGTTCAGTCGAAGCTGGCAATGAGCAGTTCTTC.

The chain joins TRBV4-3 to TRBJ1-4, with 8 positions matching TRBD1. Germline V CDR1 and CDR2: LGHNA, YSLEER. J lost 5 bases, V lost 3 bases, and 11 bases had no gene match. The CDR3 runs to 17 residues. The CDR3 sequence: CASSHQTGQATNEKLFF. CDR3 DNA sequence: TGCGCCAGCAGCCATCAAACGGGACAGGCGACGAATGAAAAACTGTTTTTT.

The chain carries TRBV20-1 and TRBJ2-1; TRBD2 is a possible D gene (6 bases). Germline CDR1 is DFQATT and CDR2 is SNEGSKA (reference sequence). CDR3 length equals 16 residues. The ends were cut back, 5 bases at V and 6 bases at J, with 23 bases in the middle. CDR3 DNA sequence: TGCAGTGCTGGCCCGACCGATCCGGGGGTGGGCAATGAGCAGTTCTTC. Amino acid sequence: CSAGPTDPGVGNEQFF.

Concerning this clonotype: A much larger clone lies one base from this, so it may be a read error. J is TRBJ2-3 and V is TRBV4-2; 9 bases line up with TRBD1. Trimming at V came to 8 bases and at J to 1 base, leaving 7 bases not matched to a gene. The CDR3 has 15 amino acids. Germline V gene lookup returns CDR1 LGHNA and CDR2 YNFKEQ. CDR3 in amino acids: CASGPWTGGTDTQYF. CDR3 coding DNA: TGTGCCAGCGGCCCCTGGACAGGGGGCACAGATACGCAGTATTTT.

The table lists this clonotype with a few counts. The rearrangement links TRBV4-2 to TRBJ2-1, with D possibly being TRBD2 (6 bases). Germline CDR1 is LGHNA and CDR2 is YNFKEQ. The ends were cut back, 1 base at V and 6 bases at J, with 16 bases in the middle. This CDR3 comprises 16 residues. As DNA, the CDR3 is TGTGCCAGCAGCCAAGGAGCGGGTGGACCCGGCAATGAGCAGTTCTTC. It yields the protein CASSQGAGGPGNEQFF.

The table lists this clonotype with many counts. The chain combines TRBV9 with TRBJ2-7, with a weak D call TRBD1 (7 bases). The ends were cut back, 0 bases at V and 2 bases at J, with 12 bases in the middle. CDR1 is SGDLS, CDR2 YYNGEE, per germline. CDR3 length equals 15 residues. The CDR3 here is CASSVGQGGTYEQYF. DNA of the CDR3: TGTGCCAGCAGCGTAGGGCAGGGGGGCACCTACGAGCAGTACTTC.

This chain links TRBV27 with TRBJ2-3, with 10 bases matching TRBD2. J gave up 2 bases and V 5 bases, and 4 bases lay outside the gene matches. The CDR3 covers 15 residues. Germline CDR1 is MNHEY and CDR2 is SMNVEV (reference sequence). CDR3 protein: CASSVTSGDTDTQYF. The CDR3 DNA is TGTGCCAGCAGTGTTACTAGCGGGGACACAGATACGCAGTATTTT.

The CDR3 sequence: CASSLEAGAEKLFF. In DNA, the CDR3 is TGCGCCAGCAGCTTAGAGGCAGGGGCTGAAAAACTGTTTTTT. The chain couples TRBV5-1 to TRBJ1-4, with D possibly being TRBD1 (6 bases). The germline gives CDR1 SGHRS, CDR2 YFSETQ. V shed 2 bases and J shed 7 bases, with 12 bases lying between them. This CDR3 region has 14 residues.

This clonotype was recorded many times. This chain links TRBV12-3 or TRBV12-4 with TRBJ1-1, with a tentative D call TRBD1 (5 bases). The CDR3 has 13 amino acids. Between the trimmed V and J ends, which lost 7 bases and 5 bases, there was a span of 14 bases. CDR3 bases: TGTGCCAGCACCCTCGGGGGGAAAACTGAAGCTTTCTTT. It translates to CASTLGGKTEAFF.

The V call is TRBV10-3, the J call TRBJ2-3; TRBD2 agrees at 8 bases. Trimming cost V 3 bases and J 7 bases; bases outside gene matches: 15. This CDR3 contains 17 residues. CDR1 is ENHRY, CDR2 SYGVKD, per germline. The CDR3, as DNA: TGTGCCATCAGTGAAGGGGGACTAGTTCGCATTGGGAATACGCAGTATTTT. Its translation: CAISEGGLVRIGNTQYF.

Only a few counts were recorded for this clonotype. The chain employs TRBV6-1 and TRBJ1-5, with a weak D call TRBD1 (6 bases). CDR3 length: 15 residues. Germline CDR1 MNHNS, CDR2 SASEGT. Trimming left V 6 bases short and J 2 bases short, with 14 bases between. The CDR3 is CASREQGPGNQPQHF. The CDR3 region has the DNA TGTGCCAGCAGGGAACAGGGTCCCGGCAATCAGCCCCAGCATTTT.

The chain employs TRBV5-6 and TRBJ2-7; either TRBD1 or TRBD2 may supply D (5 bases each). Trimming removed 7 bases from V and 3 bases from J, with 14 bases in between. Germline V lookup: CDR1 SGHDT, CDR2 YYEEEE. The CDR3 totals 13 residues. CDR3 sequence (DNA): TGTGCCAGCCATTGGGGGACGGACTACGAGCAGTACTTC. Its translation: CASHWGTDYEQYF. Drawing the rest from reference TRBV5-6 and TRBJ2-7, the complete variable domain is DAGVTQSPTHLIKTRGQQVTLRCSPKSGHDTVSWYQQALGQGPQFIFQYYEEEERQRGNFPDRFSGHQFPNYSSELNVNALLLGDSALYLCASHWGTDYEQYFGPGTRLTVT.

This sequence joins TRBV5-1 and TRBJ2-5; the D is unclear. This CDR3 comprises 12 residues. Per germline, CDR1 SGHRS and CDR2 YFSETQ. Trimming removed 1 base from V and 4 bases from J, with 5 bases in between. DNA of the CDR3: TGCGCCAGCAGCTTGAAGGGAGAGACCCAGTACTTC. The encoded protein is CASSLKGETQYF.

The gene calls are TRBV7-8 and TRBJ2-2; 9 bases line up with TRBD2. The CDR3 is 15 residues long. V dropped 2 bases and J dropped 7; count of bases not matched to a gene: 5. Germline V gene data show CDR1 as SGHVS and CDR2 as FQNEAQ. CDR3 in DNA: TGTGCCAGCAGCTTAAGGCGACTAGCGGTCGGGGAGCTGTTTTTT. As protein: CASSLRRLAVGELFF.

This clonotype came up many times. The CDR3, as DNA: TGCGCCAGCAGCCCCCAGGGTTTAGGTACTGAAGCTTTCTTT. This gives the protein CASSPQGLGTEAFF. This rearrangement joins TRBV5-1 to TRBJ1-1, with D perhaps TRBD1 (5 bases). V lost 4 bases to trimming and J lost 5 bases, with 15 bases between them. This CDR3 is built from 14 residues. Germline CDR1 reads SGHRS; CDR2 reads YFSETQ. The whole variable domain, remainder taken from reference TRBV5-1 and TRBJ1-1, is KAGVTQTPRYLIKTRGQQVTLSCSPISGHRSVSWYQQTPGQGLQFLFEYFSETQRNKGNFPGRFSGRQFSNSRSEMNVSTLELGDSALYLCASSPQGLGTEAFFGQGTRLTVV.

The J gene is TRBJ2-5, the V gene TRBV7-2; D might be TRBD1 or TRBD2, each matching 6 bases. V lost 6 bases, J lost 7 bases, and 18 bases lay in between. This CDR3 region has 14 residues. CDR1 is SGHTA, CDR2 FQGNSA, per germline. The CDR3 loop reads CASRPGAGAGTQYF. CDR3 in DNA: TGTGCCAGCAGGCCGGGGGCAGGCGCAGGGACCCAGTACTTC.

This clonotype was detected only a few times. The chain joins TRBV20-1 to TRBJ2-1; no firm D call. Germline V gene sequence: CDR1 DFQATT, CDR2 SNEGSKA (reference sequence). V was pared by 2 bases and J by 10 bases, with 15 bases between. The CDR3 covers 13 residues. CDR3 DNA: TGCAGTGCTAGAACGCCGTCCACGGAGGAGCAGTTCTTC. This sequence encodes CSARTPSTEEQFF.

This chain connects TRBV3-1 to TRBJ1-4, with D uncertain. With 1 base removed from V and 8 bases from J, the gap between germline ends came to 5 bases. The CDR3 totals 12 residues. Germline-derived CDR1 and CDR2 are LGHDT and YNNKEL (reference sequence). The CDR3 nucleotides read TGTGCCAGCAGCCAAGGAATCGAAAAACTGTTTTTT. The encoded protein is CASSQGIEKLFF.

This clonotype was counted many times. The V and J genes are TRBV10-3 and TRBJ1-6; 8 nucleotides agree with TRBD1. With 6 bases clipped from V and 10 bases from J, the junction kept 8 bases outside the gene matches. Germline V gene lookup returns CDR1 ENHRY and CDR2 SYGVKD. The length of the CDR3 is 14 residues. CDR3 loop: CAIRNGQGRSPLHF. CDR3 sequence (DNA): TGTGCCATCAGAAACGGACAGGGAAGATCACCCCTCCACTTT.